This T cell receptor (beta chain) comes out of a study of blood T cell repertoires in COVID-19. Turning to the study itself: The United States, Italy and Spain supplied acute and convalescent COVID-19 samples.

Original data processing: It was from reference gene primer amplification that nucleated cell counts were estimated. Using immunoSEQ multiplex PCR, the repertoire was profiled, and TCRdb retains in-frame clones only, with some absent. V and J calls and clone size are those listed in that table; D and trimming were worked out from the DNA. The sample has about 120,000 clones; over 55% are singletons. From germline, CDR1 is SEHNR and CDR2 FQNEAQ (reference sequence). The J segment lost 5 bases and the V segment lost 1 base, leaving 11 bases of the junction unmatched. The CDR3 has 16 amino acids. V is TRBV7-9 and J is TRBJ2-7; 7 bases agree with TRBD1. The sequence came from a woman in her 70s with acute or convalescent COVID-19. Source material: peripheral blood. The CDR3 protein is CASSLGITGVGDEQYF. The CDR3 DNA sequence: TGTGCCAGCAGCTTAGGGATTACAGGGGTGGGAGACGAGCAGTACTTC.